This T cell receptor (beta chain) was retrieved from a study of regulatory T cells in long-lasting Graves disease. Study-wide results and limits: It was in persistent disease that TRBV28, TRBJ1-2 and TRBJ2-5 were favored. New patients shared approximately 1,000 public clonotypes, and persistent patients shared more, with fewer than 3,500.

Concerning this clonotype: Its cognate antigen is unknown.

V was pared by 5 bases and J by 1 base, with 7 bases of the junction left unmatched. The CDR3 is made up of 15 amino acids. Germline-derived CDR1 and CDR2 are PRHDT and FYEKMQ (reference sequence). With iRepertoire HTBI primers and Arm-PCR of CDR3 regions, TCR beta libraries were built. One entry per CDR3 protein, called by TCRdb with MiXCR from the multiplex PCR reads. In the table there are about 660,000 distinct CDR3 sequences, 25% to 35% of which are singletons. Regarding time point: persistent/refractory GD, antithyroid drugs over 5 years with positive TRAb. Extracted PBMC RNA gave rise to the TCR library.

The sequences come from peripheral blood mononuclear cells (PBMCs), collected when the disease was refractory, from a patient treated with antithyroid drugs. The chain combines TRBV13 with TRBJ1-1; 7 bases agree with TRBD1. The source is a female donor with Graves disease. CDR3 in amino acids: CASSPRGLTNTEAFF. The CDR3 bases are TGTGCCAGCAGCCCCAGGGGGTTGACGAACACTGAAGCTTTCTTT.